This TCR beta chain was observed in a study of shared clonotypes between healthy human individuals. Study-level findings and limits: Relative to memory subsets, naive subsets generally showed larger estimated richness.

Of note for this clone: Its antigen is as yet unknown.

The CDR3 sequence is 11 residues long. Trimming shortened V by 0 bases and J by 15 bases, and 9 bases separated the two germline ends. In germline, CDR1 is SEHNR, CDR2 FQNEAQ (reference sequence). Some clones are missing from TCRdb's copy, which holds only in-frame ones; the method was immunoSEQ multiplex PCR. The profile covers around 990,000 clones, with around 77% appearing a single time and 0.7% to 0.95% taken by the ten largest. This clonotype was obtained from a young man in good health. Some clones in this sample may be carry-over from other donors' samples. The sample was memory CD4+ T cells from PBMCs. As to subset: CD45RA-negative fraction. The chain uses TRBV7-9 and TRBJ2-1, with D hard to call. The CDR3 DNA follows: TGTGCCAGCAGCTTAGCGGTGTTGGTGTTCTTC. This encodes CASSLAVLVFF.